This T cell receptor (beta chain) was retrieved from a study of Tregs in tolerant kidney transplant recipients. Study summary: Sorting of CD4+CD25+CD127- cells followed 3-day belatacept mixed lymphocyte reactions, sometimes with roughly 5-day graft donor restimulation. Sorting used antibodies to exclude donor cells. Study findings and constraints: Tregs expanded with activated donor B cells seemed most donor-specific. Findings come from small patient numbers and require larger validation.

On this clone: The antigen remains unidentified.

Here immunoSEQ multiplex PCR was the method, and the copy in TCRdb shows in-frame clones only, minus some. In the table there are 2,000 to 2,500 clones, about 39% of which are singletons. V lost 4 bases to trimming and J lost 2 bases, with 15 bases between them. This CDR3 contains 15 residues. Germline V gives CDR1 SGHRS, CDR2 YFSETQ. This TCR came from a human donor in good health. Material for sequencing was Tregs from blood cultured with allogeneic cells. The chain combines TRBV5-1 with TRBJ1-2; tentative D call: TRBD1 (5 bases). CDR3: CASSAGTFLNYGYTF. The CDR3 DNA reads as TGCGCCAGCAGCGCCGGGACCTTTCTGAACTATGGCTACACCTTC.